This T cell receptor (beta chain) was sequenced in a study of regulatory T cells in long-lasting Graves disease. Combining iRepertoire HTBI primers with Arm-PCR of CDR3 regions, the authors built TCR beta libraries. Methods used by the authors: Across samples, roughly 58 TRBV and about 13 TRBJ segments were found. MiXCR, applied by TCRdb to the multiplex PCR reads, yields one record per CDR3 protein. TCRdb, not the original authors, processed these V and J calls. The repertoire holds a few hundred thousand distinct CDR3 sequences, roughly a fifth seen once, with 13% to 15% in the top ten. V was pared by 2 bases and J by 3 bases, with 4 bases of the junction left unmatched. Germline lookup yields CDR1 MNHEY and CDR2 SMNVEV (reference sequence). The CDR3 is made up of 14 amino acids. Noted time point: persistent/refractory GD, antithyroid drugs over 5 years with positive TRAb. RNA extracted from PBMCs served as the sequencing template.

This clonotype has ten or more counts. The sequencing used peripheral blood mononuclear cells (PBMCs), collected when the disease was refractory, from a patient treated with antithyroid drugs. The chain has TRBV27 and TRBJ2-7, with TRBD2 identical over 7 bases. This TCR was sampled from a female donor with Graves disease. The CDR3 sequence: CASSLVGTNYEQYF. CDR3 nucleotide sequence: TGTGCCAGCAGTTTAGTTGGGACTAACTACGAGCAGTACTTC.